The following is a T cell receptor beta chain sequence with its context. The antigen is unknown. This entry belongs to a study of identifying expanded T cells in peripheral blood. Study results and limitations: Approximately two-week clone count variance significantly increased as total template count grew. About 1.3 clones differed between technical replicates, versus around 16 and 19 over time.

Healthy donors had no documented immune events, such as infections, while sampled. This CDR3 contains 14 residues. The germline CDR1 and CDR2 sequences are SGHKS and YYEKEE (reference sequence). V was shortened by 1 base and J by 5 bases, with 12 bases between the two germline ends. Produced via immunoSEQ multiplex PCR; TCRdb's table is partial and in-frame only. The sample carries approximately 59,000 clones, approximately 89% recorded once. This sequence was found in a person aged 18 to 75 in good health. The rearrangement uses TRBV5-5 and TRBJ2-5, with D perhaps assigned TRBD1 or TRBD2 (6 bases each). Sequencing was carried out using blood. The CDR3 loop reads CASSLYAGGETQYF. Here the CDR3 DNA reads TGTGCCAGCAGCTTGTACGCCGGGGGCGAGACCCAGTACTTC.